This is a list of T cell receptor beta chains from one sample in a study of blood T cell repertoires in COVID-19. The protocol was immunoSEQ multiplex PCR, while the TCRdb copy is restricted to in-frame clones and leaves out a portion. The table lists just over 95,000 clones, 82% of them singletons, with around 18% in the top ten. Sequencing was done on a sample of peripheral blood. These receptors were taken from an elderly man with acute or convalescent COVID-19. Each CDR3 is given with its conserved first and last residue. The D gene is left open where the match is weak. Size values are once, few and many counts, or a class for expanded clones, and some rows have none.

v_gene	d_gene	abundance	j_gene	CDR3aa	CDR3nt
TRBV28	TRBD1	few	TRBJ1-2	CASRSPGQGVGANYGYTF	TGTGCCAGCAGGTCTCCCGGACAGGGGGTAGGGGCTAACTATGGCTACACCTTC
TRBV11-2	NA	once	TRBJ2-5	CASSLNERETQYF	TGTGCCAGCAGCTTAAATGAGAGAGAGACCCAGTACTTC
TRBV7-6	TRBD1	NA	TRBJ2-3	CASSPSAQGAADTQYF	TGTGCCAGCAGCCCCTCCGCCCAGGGGGCGGCAGATACGCAGTATTTT
TRBV30	NA	NA	TRBJ2-3	CAWSVSPTDTQYF	TGTGCCTGGAGTGTTTCCCCGACAGATACGCAGTATTTT
TRBV12-3/TRBV12-4	NA	NA	TRBJ2-5	CASSRSRKETQYF	TGTGCCAGCAGCCGCTCTAGAAAAGAGACCCAGTACTTC
TRBV28	NA	NA	TRBJ1-2	CASSPALGQNNYGYTF	TGTGCCAGCAGTCCTGCCTTGGGGCAGAATAACTATGGCTACACCTTC
TRBV30	NA	NA	TRBJ2-5	CAWWGQGGHGSGRETQYF	TGTGCCTGGTGGGGGCAGGGGGGTCACGGATCCGGGCGGGAGACCCAGTACTTC
TRBV6-5	NA	NA	TRBJ2-5	CASSATSRRETQYF	TGTGCCAGCAGCGCTACTTCGAGGCGTGAGACCCAGTACTTC
TRBV27	NA	NA	TRBJ2-2	CASRTADSELFF	TGTGCCAGCCGAACCGCGGACTCGGAGCTGTTTTTT
TRBV2	NA	NA	TRBJ1-5	CASSSTGIQPQHF	TGTGCCAGCAGTTCTACAGGGATTCAGCCCCAGCATTTT
TRBV3-1/TRBV3-2	NA	few	TRBJ1-5	CASSQDSGREWDNQPQHF	TGTGCCAGCAGCCAAGATAGTGGCAGGGAATGGGACAATCAGCCCCAGCATTTT
TRBV6-5	NA	NA	TRBJ1-5	CASSYLGANQPQHF	TGTGCCAGCAGTTACCTTGGGGCTAATCAGCCCCAGCATTTT
TRBV19	NA	NA	TRBJ2-7	CASSQFGQGKGEQYF	TGTGCCAGTAGTCAATTCGGTCAGGGGAAGGGCGAGCAGTACTTC
TRBV3-1/TRBV3-2	TRBD1	NA	TRBJ2-5	CASSHLLGQGVGETQYF	TGTGCCAGCAGCCACTTACTCGGACAGGGGGTAGGAGAGACCCAGTACTTC
TRBV24-1	TRBD1	NA	TRBJ2-2	CATSGRPGTGSTGELFF	TGTGCCACCAGTGGCCGGCCGGGGACAGGTTCCACCGGGGAGCTGTTTTTT
TRBV5-1	NA	NA	TRBJ2-2	CASSSGSPGELFF	TGCGCCAGCAGCTCAGGGTCACCCGGGGAGCTGTTTTTT
TRBV5-1	TRBD2	NA	TRBJ2-1	CASNPGLARSSYNEQFF	TGCGCCAGCAACCCGGGACTAGCGAGAAGCTCCTACAATGAGCAGTTCTTC
TRBV6-2/TRBV6-3	TRBD1	NA	TRBJ1-2	CASSYGSAGGYGYTF	TGTGCCAGCAGTTACGGTTCGGCAGGGGGCTATGGCTACACCTTC
TRBV6-2/TRBV6-3	TRBD1	NA	TRBJ1-5	CASSLPGDRGHQPQHF	TGTGCCAGCAGTTTGCCGGGGGACAGGGGGCATCAGCCCCAGCATTTT
TRBV5-6	TRBD1	NA	TRBJ2-1	CASSPGTGFGNEQFF	TGTGCCAGCAGTCCCGGGACAGGTTTTGGCAATGAGCAGTTCTTC
TRBV11-2	TRBD2	many	TRBJ2-2	CASSLDSGRTNTGELFF	TGTGCCAGCAGCTTAGATAGCGGGAGGACGAACACCGGGGAGCTGTTTTTT
TRBV6-2/TRBV6-3	TRBD1	few	TRBJ2-2	CASSLDRVETGELFF	TGTGCCAGCAGTCTGGACAGGGTTGAAACCGGGGAGCTGTTTTTT
TRBV30	TRBD1	NA	TRBJ2-7	CAWSSGQGKREQYF	TGTGCCTGGAGTTCGGGACAGGGTAAGCGCGAGCAGTACTTC
TRBV7-9	TRBD1	NA	TRBJ2-7	CASSHGQGSEQYF	TGTGCCAGCAGTCATGGACAGGGGAGTGAGCAGTACTTC
TRBV30	TRBD1	NA	TRBJ1-5	CALDRVGQPQHF	TGTGCCTTAGACAGGGTCGGTCAGCCCCAGCATTTT
TRBV5-5	NA	NA	TRBJ1-1	CASSSRGGGTEAFF	TGTGCCAGCAGCTCCCGGGGGGGCGGGACTGAAGCTTTCTTT
TRBV7-2	TRBD2	NA	TRBJ2-3	CASSNRRRLAGVFADTQYF	TGTGCCAGCAGCAACCGGAGGAGACTCGCGGGAGTGTTTGCAGATACGCAGTATTTT
TRBV19	NA	NA	TRBJ1-6	CASSTGISPLHF	TGTGCCAGTAGCACAGGGATTTCACCCCTCCACTTT
TRBV6-5	NA	NA	TRBJ1-2	CAIRQITYGYTF	TGTGCCATAAGACAGATTACCTATGGCTACACCTTC
TRBV7-2	NA	NA	TRBJ2-5	CASSSQETQYF	TGTGCCAGCAGCTCCCAGGAGACCCAGTACTTC
TRBV5-6	TRBD2	NA	TRBJ2-5	CASSSTGGAETQYF	TGTGCCAGCAGCTCAACGGGAGGGGCGGAGACCCAGTACTTC